This T cell receptor beta chain was retrieved from a study of early T cells in non-severe SARS-CoV-2 infection. Study outcomes and limitations: Anti-spike CD8 specificities were favored by VDJdb matching, whose results missed private and CD4 specificities.

V was cut by 8 bases and J by 4 bases, with 14 bases left in between. This CDR3 has 13 residues. Germline CDR1 reads MNHEY; CDR2 reads SMNVEV (reference sequence). In regard to this clonotype: What it binds is unknown.

Attachment of unique molecular identifiers was made to individual cDNA molecules. TCRdb itself ran the 5' RACE reads through MiXCR, one entry per CDR3 protein. The sample has about 70,000 distinct CDR3 sequences, approximately 5% seen once. The clonotype comes from an adult who was a healthcare worker with PCR-confirmed SARS-CoV-2 infection or an uninfected control (not recorded which). The chain employs TRBV27 and TRBJ1-1; D call uncertain. Sequences were derived from whole blood, sampled at baseline. CDR3 nucleotides: TGTGCCAGCCGACGGCCGGGTATCACTGAAGCTTTCTTT. Protein product: CASRRPGITEAFF.